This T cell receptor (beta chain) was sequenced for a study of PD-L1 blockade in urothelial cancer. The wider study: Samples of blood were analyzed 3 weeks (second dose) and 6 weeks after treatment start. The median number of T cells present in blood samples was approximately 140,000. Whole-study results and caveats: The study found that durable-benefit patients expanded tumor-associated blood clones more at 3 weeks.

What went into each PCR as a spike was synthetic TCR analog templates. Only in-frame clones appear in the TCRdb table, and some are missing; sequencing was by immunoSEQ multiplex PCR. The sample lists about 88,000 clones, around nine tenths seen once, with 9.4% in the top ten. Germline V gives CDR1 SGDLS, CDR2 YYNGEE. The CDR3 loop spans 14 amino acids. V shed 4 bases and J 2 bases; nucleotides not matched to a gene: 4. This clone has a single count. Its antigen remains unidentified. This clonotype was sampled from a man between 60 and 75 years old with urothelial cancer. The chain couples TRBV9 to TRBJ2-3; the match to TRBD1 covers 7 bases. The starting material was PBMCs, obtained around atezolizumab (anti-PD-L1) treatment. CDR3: CASSPGQDTDTQYF. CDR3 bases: TGTGCCAGCAGCCCCGGACAGGACACAGATACGCAGTATTTT.